This entry describes one T cell receptor (beta chain). What it binds is unknown. These data are taken from a study of CXCR3-negative and CXCR3-positive naive CD8 T cells. Triplicates of a few hundred thousand cells were sorted from each CD8+ T cell subset. The method, 5' RACE with UMI labels, was used to prepare the TRB cDNA libraries. From its re-call of the 5' RACE reads, TCRdb lists each CDR3 protein once, without DNA. With approximately 58,000 distinct CDR3 sequences in the sample, the ten largest clones hold more than 0.35%. This CDR3 contains 15 residues. Germline V CDR1 and CDR2: SGHDN, FVKESK. Study-level findings and limits: Memory CD8+ T cell repertoires were far less diverse than both naive subsets.

This receptor was obtained from a human donor in good health. Some clones in this sample may be carry-over from other donors' samples. What was sequenced was naive CXCR3- CD8+ T cells from blood. The subset here: CD45RO-CCR7+CD27+CD95- naive CD8+ T cells lacking CXCR3 (TNR3-). The chain joins TRBV14 to TRBJ2-7; TCRdb gives TRBD1 as the D gene, but with no DNA this cannot be confirmed. The CDR3 loop is CASSQTGSRGYEQYF.